The clone carrying this TCR beta chain was seen only a few times. These data are taken from a study of blood T cell repertoires in COVID-19. Original processing notes: Estimates of nucleated cell counts were drawn from the amplification of reference gene primers. Clones were sequenced by immunoSEQ multiplex PCR, and TCRdb holds only the in-frame ones, with some missing. V, J and clone size are those of that table, while D and trimming were read from the DNA. The repertoire includes under 150,000 clones, 80% to 85% of them detected once, and approximately 3.9% sits in the top ten. Material: peripheral blood. The TCR was taken from a woman aged 60 to 75 with acute or convalescent COVID-19.

CDR3 sequence (DNA): TGTGCCAGCGTCCCCGGGACGAACACCGGGGAGCTGTTTTTT. It translates to CASVPGTNTGELFF. This sequence joins TRBV19 and TRBJ2-2; tentative D call: TRBD2 (5 bases). Germline values: CDR1 LNHDA, CDR2 SQIVND (reference sequence). The CDR3 has 14 residues. The germline V and J ends were trimmed by 9 bases and 0 bases, with 11 bases remaining between them.